The sequence of this T cell receptor beta chain was determined in a study of identifying expanded T cells in peripheral blood. Study-level findings and limits: Across healthy donors, higher total template counts meant significantly greater roughly 2-week count variance. About 1.3 clones differed between technical replicates, versus about 15 and 19 over time.

In germline, CDR1 is ENHRY, CDR2 SYGVKD. The CDR3 is 14 residues long. The V gene lost 6 bases and the J gene lost 1 base, with 13 bases spanning the gap. During the collection period, no donor immune events like infections were recorded. Assay: immunoSEQ multiplex PCR; the TCRdb copy retains only in-frame clones and omits some. The table has around 100,000 clones, around 90% seen once. The sample holds a few counts of this clone. Its specificity is unknown. The gene calls are TRBV10-3 and TRBJ2-7, with D perhaps TRBD1 (6 bases). This TCR was sampled from a person between 18 and 69 years old in good health. The sample comprised blood. The CDR3 nucleotides read TGTGCCATCAGCTCCGGGACACCGTCCTACGAGCAGTACTTC. As protein: CAISSGTPSYEQYF.